These T cell receptor beta chains were read from a single sample in a study of blood T cell repertoires in COVID-19. Sequenced by immunoSEQ multiplex PCR; TCRdb stores in-frame clones only, minus some. The sample contains 200,000 to 250,000 clones, around four fifths of which appear only once. Sample: peripheral blood. The origin of the receptors is a woman in her 70s with active or convalescent COVID-19. CDR3s include the opening cysteine and the closing phenylalanine or tryptophan. D genes are given only for firm matches. Size is omitted from some rows. Given values are once, few, many or a class for expanded clones.

TRBV6-5	.	TRBJ2-7	.	TGTGCCAGCAGTTACCTTTACCTCGGCTACGAGCAGTACTTC	CASSYLYLGYEQYF
TRBV6-5	once	TRBJ2-5	TRBD1	TGTGCCAGCACCTATATACCCGACAGGGGGGGGACCCAGTACTTC	CASTYIPDRGGTQYF
TRBV6-4	.	TRBJ1-1	TRBD1	TGTGCCAGCAGTGACGGGACAGGGGGAGACACTGAAGCTTTCTTT	CASSDGTGGDTEAFF
TRBV12-5	.	TRBJ2-7	TRBD2	TGTGCTAGTGGTTTGGACGGGACTAGCGGGGTCTTCTACGAGCAGTACTTC	CASGLDGTSGVFYEQYF
TRBV6-5	.	TRBJ1-1	TRBD1	TGTGCCAGCAGCCTCCGGGACAGGGGTGAAGCTTTCTTT	CASSLRDRGEAFF
TRBV21-1	.	TRBJ2-5	.	TGTGCCAGCAGCAAAGGGGCAGGGGGCGAGACCCAGTACTTC	CASSKGAGGETQYF
TRBV5-1	.	TRBJ1-4	TRBD1	TGCGCCAGCAGCTTTTCCGGGACAGGGGGGGAAAAACTGTTTTTT	CASSFSGTGGEKLFF
TRBV18	.	TRBJ2-7	.	TGTGCCAGCTCAGCCACGCCCCTACAGGGCAGCTCCTACGAGCAGTACTTC	CASSATPLQGSSYEQYF
TRBV15	.	TRBJ2-3	.	TGTGCCACCAGCCGAGCCAGGGGTGATACGCAGTATTTT	CATSRARGDTQYF
TRBV11-2	few	TRBJ2-1	TRBD2	TGTGCCAGCAGCTCCGGGACTAGCGGGAGGGATGAGCAGTTCTTC	CASSSGTSGRDEQFF
TRBV5-1	.	TRBJ2-5	.	TGCGCCAGCAGCTCCGGACAGCCGGAGGAGACCCAGTACTTC	CASSSGQPEETQYF
TRBV11-2	.	TRBJ2-3	TRBD1	TGTGCCAGCAGCCTCGGGACAGGGAGGCAGTATTTT	CASSLGTGRQYF
TRBV7-2	once	TRBJ2-1	.	TGTGCCAGCAGCTCCTACAGTCACAATGAGCAGTTCTTC	CASSSYSHNEQFF
TRBV6-5	.	TRBJ2-2	.	TGTGCCGTAGGTCCAGGCGCGAACACCGGGGAGCTGTTTTTT	CAVGPGANTGELFF
TRBV4-3	.	TRBJ1-1	TRBD1	TGCGCCAGCAGCCAAGAATCCAGGGCAGGGGGCGCGGGAACTGAAGCTTTCTTT	CASSQESRAGGAGTEAFF
TRBV6-4	.	TRBJ2-1	TRBD2	TGTGCCCCAAAACCCCTAGCGGGAGGGGTGAGCAATGAGCAGTTCTTC	CAPKPLAGGVSNEQFF
TRBV5-6	.	TRBJ2-7	.	TGTGCCAGCAGCCCCTGGAGCCTTGAAAACGAGCAGTACTTC	CASSPWSLENEQYF
TRBV10-1	.	TRBJ1-2	.	TGCGCCAGCAGTACTACAGGGCATGGCTACACCTTC	CASSTTGHGYTF
TRBV7-2	.	TRBJ1-2	TRBD1	TGTGCCAGCAGCCACACAGGGGAGTCTTCTCGTGGCTACACCTTC	CASSHTGESSRGYTF
TRBV18	.	TRBJ1-4	.	TGTGCCAGCTCACCCCGGACAGCAACTAATGAAAAACTGTTTTTT	CASSPRTATNEKLFF
TRBV6-1	.	TRBJ1-2	.	TGTGCCAGCAGTGAAGGCGCCGGAGCCTCCGGACTCTATGGCTACACCTTC	CASSEGAGASGLYGYTF
TRBV10-2	once	TRBJ2-7	TRBD1	TGCGCCAGCAGAAAACAGGGGGCGCGCTACGAGCAGTACTTC	CASRKQGARYEQYF
TRBV27	.	TRBJ2-1	.	TGTGCCAGCGGACCTCGAGGCAGCTCGGGGTCCCCCAATGAGCAGTTCTTC	CASGPRGSSGSPNEQFF
TRBV29-1	.	TRBJ2-3	TRBD2	TGCAGCGTTGAGGCGGGAGAGGGCACAGATACGCAGTATTTT	CSVEAGEGTDTQYF
TRBV5-1	.	TRBJ1-6	.	TGCGCCAGCAGCTTGGACGGAGCCAATTCACCCCTCCACTTT	CASSLDGANSPLHF
TRBV6-2/TRBV6-3	.	TRBJ1-2	TRBD1	TGTGCCAGCAGTAAGCGGGGACAGGGCTTTAACTATGGCTACACCTTC	CASSKRGQGFNYGYTF
TRBV7-2	.	TRBJ2-4	.	TGTGCCAGCAGCTTAGGGCAGTCCGCAAGCATTCAGTACTTC	CASSLGQSASIQYF
TRBV10-3	.	TRBJ2-3	.	TGTGCCATCACTCCGGGTGCCGGCACAGATACGCAGTATTTT	CAITPGAGTDTQYF
TRBV6-6	.	TRBJ2-1	TRBD2	TGTGCCAGCAGTTCGAGCGGGGGGGGCCCTCTGGGGCAGTTCTTC	CASSSSGGGPLGQFF
TRBV5-4	.	TRBJ2-1	TRBD2	TGTGCCAGCAGCTTGGTAGCGGGAGGGTGGGGATCCAATGAGCAGTTCTTC	CASSLVAGGWGSNEQFF